This T cell receptor beta chain originates from a study of blood T cell repertoires in COVID-19. At the level of the study: The study drew acute and convalescent COVID-19 samples from the United States, Italy and Spain. T cells, B-cell-depleted T cells, or PBMCs provided the cDNA or gDNA that served as material.

The method was immunoSEQ multiplex PCR; TCRdb's version includes in-frame clones alone and lacks a portion of them. The table has roughly 240,000 clones, about 83% seen once. This clone occurred once. In germline, CDR1 is MDHEN, CDR2 SYDVKM. V lost 6 bases, J lost 6 bases, and 9 bases stayed unmatched. CDR3 length equals 14 residues. The clonotype comes from a woman aged 80 or older with COVID-19, enrolled during active disease. Sequenced: peripheral blood. This rearrangement joins TRBV28 to TRBJ2-7, with 9 positions matching TRBD1. CDR3 DNA sequence: TGTGCCAGCAGGTCACAGGGGGCTGAGTTCGAGCAGTACTTC. Protein sequence: CASRSQGAEFEQYF.